Following are 30 T cell receptor beta chains from one sample sequenced in a study of T cell responses to AZD1222 COVID-19 vaccine. Profiling relied on immunoSEQ multiplex PCR, and the TCRdb table lists in-frame clones only, not all of them. The table has approximately 150,000 clones, 85% to 95% seen once. The source was peripheral blood, collected on day 0 of AZD1222 vaccination. The receptors stem from an adult in good health.

This chain connects TRBV28 to TRBJ1-1; D may be TRBD1 (5 bases). Per germline, CDR1 MDHEN and CDR2 SYDVKM. Trimming removed 4 bases at V and 2 bases at J, with 14 bases between. CDR3 length equals 15 residues. The CDR3 nucleotides read TGTGCCAGCAGTTCACCTCGTGGGGGAAACACTGAAGCTTTCTTT. Translating it yields CASSSPRGGNTEAFF. The whole variable domain, remainder taken from reference TRBV28 and TRBJ1-1, is DVKVTQSSRYLVKRTGEKVFLECVQDMDHENMFWYRQDPGLGLRLIYFSYDVKMKEKGDIPEGYSVSREKKERFSLILESASTNQTSMYLCASSSPRGGNTEAFFGQGTRLTVV.

The chain couples TRBV6-1 to TRBJ2-1; no definite D call. The CDR3 loop spans 12 amino acids. The V gene's germline CDR1 is MNHNS and CDR2 SASEGT. Trimming took 2 bases from V and 4 from J, leaving 3 bases between them. CDR3 loop: CASSEPYNEQFF. In DNA form, the CDR3 reads TGTGCCAGCAGTGAACCGTACAATGAGCAGTTCTTC.

V usage is TRBV30 and J usage is TRBJ1-6; TRBD1 is a possible D gene (5 bases). Trimming shortened V by 1 base and J by 3 bases, and 7 bases separated the two germline ends. Per germline, CDR1 GTSNPN and CDR2 SVGIG (reference sequence). This CDR3 is built from 14 residues. The CDR3 is CAWSGGNYNSPLHF. As DNA, the CDR3 is TGTGCCTGGAGTGGGGGGAACTATAATTCACCCCTCCACTTT.

The V and J genes are TRBV7-2 and TRBJ1-2; 11 bases fit TRBD1. Losses at the gene ends were 5 bases for V and 5 bases for J; bases not matched to a gene: 7. The V gene's germline CDR1 is SGHTA and CDR2 FQGNSA. The CDR3 sequence is 15 residues long. This chain's CDR3 is CASSPRTGGEYGYTF. The DNA of the CDR3 is TGTGCCAGCAGCCCCCGGACAGGGGGCGAATATGGCTACACCTTC.

This clone was found a few times. This rearrangement joins TRBV5-4 to TRBJ2-1; 7 nucleotides align to TRBD2. The CDR3 extends over 12 amino acids. Germline CDR1 reads SGHNT; CDR2 reads YYREEE (reference sequence). The ends lost 4 bases at V and 10 bases at J; junction bases unmatched: 5. The CDR3 coding sequence is TGTGCCAGCAGCGGGGGGGACCGGGAGCAGTTCTTC. This gives the protein CASSGGDREQFF. The whole variable domain, filled in from reference TRBV5-4 and TRBJ2-1, reads ETGVTQSPTHLIKTRGQQVTLRCSSQSGHNTVSWYQQALGQGPQFIFQYYREEENGRGNFPPRFSGLQFPNYSSELNVNALELDDSALYLCASSGGDREQFFGPGTRLTVL.

V is TRBV13 and J is TRBJ1-1, with D possibly TRBD1 on 5 matching bases. Deletions cut 6 bases from V and 1 base from J, with 15 bases between. Germline V gives CDR1 PRHDT, CDR2 FYEKMQ (reference sequence). The CDR3 extends over 15 amino acids. This CDR3 is CASSRPGTGNTEAFF. The DNA for the CDR3 is TGTGCCAGCAGTAGACCCGGGACCGGGAACACTGAAGCTTTCTTT.

The J gene is TRBJ1-1, the V gene TRBV10-3; perhaps TRBD1 as D (6 bases). Germline CDR1 is ENHRY and CDR2 is SYGVKD. CDR3 length equals 15 residues. Deletions cut 3 bases from V and 1 base from J, with 12 bases between. CDR3 in amino acids: CAISEKGRGNTEAFF. CDR3 coding DNA: TGTGCCATCAGTGAAAAGGGCAGGGGGAACACTGAAGCTTTCTTT.

This clone was seen a handful of times. A read error may produce the germline difference seen at one junction end. The chain combines TRBV6-5 with TRBJ2-3; 10 bases line up with TRBD2. CDR1 MNHEY and CDR2 SVGAGI come from the germline V gene. The CDR3 sequence is 14 residues long. The CDR3 DNA sequence: TGTGCCAGCAAAGCTAGCGGGAGCATAGATACGCAGTATTTT. It encodes CASKASGSIDTQYF.

The chain combines TRBV2 with TRBJ2-1; 9 nucleotides line up with TRBD2. The CDR3 is 14 residues long. The germline gives CDR1 SNHLY, CDR2 FYNNEI. With 6 bases clipped from V and 8 bases from J, the junction kept 8 bases outside the gene matches. The CDR3 reads CASRDRLAGYEQFF. The CDR3, as DNA: TGTGCCAGCAGGGATCGGCTAGCGGGATATGAGCAGTTCTTC. Complete variable domain (other parts from reference TRBV2 and TRBJ2-1): EPEVTQTPSHQVTQMGQEVILRCVPISNHLYFYWYRQILGQKVEFLVSFYNNEISEKSEIFDDQFSVERPDGSNFTLKIRSTKLEDSAMYFCASRDRLAGYEQFFGPGTRLTVL.

This clone was detected once. The J gene is TRBJ1-4, the V gene TRBV29-1; possible D gene TRBD1, 5 bases. The CDR3 totals 13 residues. Looked up from germline, CDR1 is SQVTM and CDR2 is ANQGSEA. Trimming removed 4 bases from V and 7 bases from J, with 13 bases in between. CDR3 amino acids: CSVGVRGTEKLFF. The CDR3 coding sequence is TGCAGCGTTGGGGTCCGGGGGACTGAAAAACTGTTTTTT.

V usage is TRBV15 and J usage is TRBJ1-5; TRBD1 is a possible D gene (5 bases). This CDR3 spans 13 amino acids. CDR1 is LNHNV, CDR2 YYDKDF, per germline (reference sequence). The germline V and J ends were trimmed by 6 bases and 3 bases, with 9 bases remaining between them. The CDR3 DNA is TGTGCCACCAGAGGGGAGTTCAATCAGCCCCAGCATTTT. Translating gives CATRGEFNQPQHF.

The V and J genes are TRBV5-1 and TRBJ1-3, with D tentatively TRBD1 (5 bases). Germline CDR1 is SGHRS and CDR2 is YFSETQ. The CDR3 contains 19 residues. Trimming cost V 4 bases and J 0 bases, with 23 bases left between them. The CDR3 nucleotides are TGCGCCAGCAGCCCAAACTCAGGGTCCCACTCCAACTCTGGAAACACCATATATTTT. Its protein is CASSPNSGSHSNSGNTIYF. The full variable domain, completed using reference TRBV5-1 and TRBJ1-3, is KAGVTQTPRYLIKTRGQQVTLSCSPISGHRSVSWYQQTPGQGLQFLFEYFSETQRNKGNFPGRFSGRQFSNSRSEMNVSTLELGDSALYLCASSPNSGSHSNSGNTIYFGEGSWLTVV.

The gene calls are TRBV28 and TRBJ1-2, with TRBD1 matching over 10 bases. Germline-derived CDR1 and CDR2 are MDHEN and SYDVKM. The CDR3 is 17 amino acids. The trim removed 1 base at V and 5 bases at J, leaving 10 bases unmatched. This CDR3 reads CASSLSLGTGAGYGYTF. The CDR3 DNA is TGTGCCAGCAGTTTATCCCTCGGGACAGGGGCTGGGTATGGCTACACCTTC.

The chain carries TRBV11-2 and TRBJ2-5, with a tentative D call TRBD2 (6 bases). The CDR3 sequence is 14 residues long. Germline V gene data show CDR1 as SGHAT and CDR2 as FQNNGV. V was shortened by 5 bases and J by 2 bases, with 12 bases between the two germline ends. CDR3 protein: CASSPIRGQETQYF. The CDR3 DNA follows: TGTGCCAGCAGCCCGATCCGGGGGCAAGAGACCCAGTACTTC.

The chain has TRBV1 and TRBJ1-2. TRBV1 is given as a pseudogene. The CDR3 contains 13 residues. In nucleotides, the CDR3 is TGCACCAGCTTCAGGCCCCGAGGCTATGGCTACACCTTC. Its translation is CTSFRPRGYGYTF.

This chain links TRBV10-3 with TRBJ1-2; 7 positions agree with TRBD1. Germline loops: CDR1 ENHRY, CDR2 SYGVKD. V lost 6 bases to trimming and J lost 8 bases; unmatched junction nucleotides: 9. This CDR3 has 13 residues. Here the CDR3 reads CAIRPTGRDGYTF. The CDR3 nucleotides are TGTGCCATCAGACCGACAGGGCGAGACGGCTACACCTTC.

This chain joins TRBV7-8 and TRBJ1-2; D call uncertain. CDR3 length equals 15 residues. Germline V gene sequence: CDR1 SGHVS, CDR2 FQNEAQ. Trimming took off 5 bases at V and 4 bases at J, with 17 bases between the two ends. CDR3: CASSLGLNRGYGYTF. CDR3 coding DNA: TGTGCCAGCAGCCTGGGCCTTAACCGGGGCTATGGCTACACCTTC.

The V gene is TRBV2, the J gene TRBJ2-6; 12 bases are a match to TRBD1. In germline, CDR1 is SNHLY, CDR2 FYNNEI. The CDR3 contains 17 residues. The V gene end was trimmed by 7 bases and the J gene end by 4 bases; junction bases not matched to a gene: 8. The CDR3 DNA reads TGTGCCAGCACCTGGGACAGGGGGCTAGTGGGGGCCAACGTCCTGACTTTC. Protein product: CASTWDRGLVGANVLTF.

The chain uses TRBV7-9 and TRBJ2-5, with D perhaps matching TRBD1 or TRBD2 (5 bases each). Trimming took off 5 bases at V and 5 bases at J, with 18 bases between the two ends. From germline, CDR1 is SEHNR and CDR2 FQNEAQ (reference sequence). CDR3 length: 15 residues. CDR3: CASSRDLWEWETQYF. The CDR3 region has the DNA TGTGCCAGCAGCCGGGACCTTTGGGAGTGGGAGACCCAGTACTTC. The whole variable domain, filled in from reference TRBV7-9 and TRBJ2-5, reads DTGVSQNPRHKITKRGQNVTFRCDPISEHNRLYWYRQTLGQGPEFLTYFQNEAQLEKSRLLSDRFSAERPKGSFSTLEIQRTEQGDSAMYLCASSRDLWEWETQYFGPGTRLLVL.

The chain carries TRBV5-1 and TRBJ1-3; 7 nucleotides align to TRBD1. The CDR3 covers 14 residues. V shed 5 bases and J 6 bases; nucleotides not matched to a gene: 8. The germline V gene has CDR1 SGHRS and CDR2 YFSETQ. CDR3 residues: CASSRQGSENTIYF. CDR3 DNA sequence: TGCGCCAGCAGTAGACAGGGCAGTGAAAACACCATATATTTT. Combining the CDR3 with reference TRBV5-1 and TRBJ1-3 gives the whole variable domain KAGVTQTPRYLIKTRGQQVTLSCSPISGHRSVSWYQQTPGQGLQFLFEYFSETQRNKGNFPGRFSGRQFSNSRSEMNVSTLELGDSALYLCASSRQGSENTIYFGEGSWLTVV.

CDR3 sequence: CASSPSGVPNEKLFF. CDR3 coding DNA: TGTGCCAGCAGCCCGTCAGGGGTCCCTAATGAAAAACTGTTTTTT. The V gene is TRBV7-2, the J gene TRBJ1-4, with a tentative D call TRBD1 (6 bases). The germline V and J ends were trimmed by 5 bases and 3 bases, with 13 bases remaining between them. Germline V gene sequence: CDR1 SGHTA, CDR2 FQGNSA. The length of the CDR3 is 15 residues. Complete variable domain (other parts from reference TRBV7-2 and TRBJ1-4): GAGVSQSPSNKVTEKGKDVELRCDPISGHTALYWYRQSLGQGLEFLIYFQGNSAPDKSGLPSDRFSAERTGGSVSTLTIQRTQQEDSAVYLCASSPSGVPNEKLFFGSGTQLSVL.

This clone was picked up one time. V gene TRBV27 combines with J gene TRBJ2-1; 9 bases fit TRBD2. This CDR3 contains 16 residues. The germline CDR1 and CDR2 sequences are MNHEY and SMNVEV (reference sequence). Trimming removed 0 bases from V and 8 bases from J; junction bases left unmatched: 8. This chain's CDR3 is CASSLSISGGVDEQFF. The CDR3 DNA reads TGTGCCAGCAGTTTATCGATTAGCGGGGGAGTGGATGAGCAGTTCTTC.

The V and J genes are TRBV10-3 and TRBJ2-3; a weak D match, TRBD2 (6 bases). The CDR3 runs to 16 residues. Trimming stripped 6 bases from V and 1 base from J, with 17 bases between. Germline CDR1 and CDR2: ENHRY and SYGVKD. CDR3 in DNA: TGTGCCATCAGGACCGCAACGCGGGGTGGCACAGATACGCAGTATTTT. This codes for CAIRTATRGGTDTQYF.

The chain has TRBV4-1 and TRBJ1-3; D is unclear. The CDR3 is 15 amino acids. V was pared by 0 bases and J by 1 base, with 7 bases between. Per germline, CDR1 MGHRA and CDR2 YSYEKL. The CDR3 loop reads CASSQDLGSGNTIYF. The CDR3 bases are TGCGCCAGCAGCCAAGATTTGGGTTCTGGAAACACCATATATTTT.

The chain uses TRBV2 and TRBJ1-6; 7 bases agree with TRBD1. CDR3 length equals 16 residues. Germline values: CDR1 SNHLY, CDR2 FYNNEI. Germline trimming cut 0 bases from V and 10 bases from J; bases unmatched to any gene: 9. The DNA of the CDR3 is TGTGCCAGCAGTGAAGCGAGACAGGGCCGAGGGTCACCCCTCCACTTT. Protein product: CASSEARQGRGSPLHF.

The V and J genes are TRBV5-4 and TRBJ2-7, with D perhaps TRBD1 or TRBD2 (5 bases each). Germline V lookup: CDR1 SGHNT, CDR2 YYREEE (reference sequence). The V and J ends lost 1 base and 5 bases respectively, with 19 bases between them. CDR3 length: 16 residues. CDR3 in amino acids: CASSLLPKGPLDEQYV. Written as DNA, the CDR3 is TGTGCCAGCAGCTTGTTGCCCAAGGGACCTTTAGACGAGCAGTACGTC.

The gene calls are TRBV5-3 and TRBJ2-7; the D is unclear. TRBV5-3 is annotated as an ORF whose role is uncertain. Trimming cost V 1 base and J 7 bases, with 3 bases left between them. The CDR3 length is 10 residues. The CDR3 sequence is CARSLLEQYV. CDR3 DNA: TGTGCCAGAAGCTTGCTAGAGCAGTACGTC.

V is TRBV3-1 (or the pseudogene TRBV3-2) and J is TRBJ1-5; tentatively, D is TRBD1 (6 bases). V lost 3 bases, J lost 6 bases, and 15 bases lay in between. The germline gives CDR1 LGHDT, CDR2 YNNKEL (reference sequence). This CDR3 is 15 amino acids long. As DNA, the CDR3 is TGTGCCAGCAGCCACGGGGGGGCCGTATCTCAGCCCCAGCATTTT. It yields the protein CASSHGGAVSQPQHF.

The J gene is TRBJ1-6, the V gene TRBV9; TRBD1 is a possible D gene (6 bases). The length of the CDR3 is 16 residues. Trimming took off 0 bases at V and 7 bases at J, with 14 bases between the two ends. Per germline, CDR1 SGDLS and CDR2 YYNGEE. This chain's CDR3 is CASSVGAGVTNSPLHF. The CDR3 nucleotides read TGTGCCAGCAGCGTAGGGGCAGGGGTAACCAATTCACCCCTCCACTTT.

CDR3 sequence (DNA): TGTGCCAGCAGGGGAGTTGAGACCCAGTACTTC. Translation gives CASRGVETQYF. V is TRBV2 and J is TRBJ2-5; D may be TRBD2 (5 bases). The V end lost 6 bases, the J end lost 5 bases, and 7 bases lay between the germline ends. Looked up from germline, CDR1 is SNHLY and CDR2 is FYNNEI. This CDR3 spans 11 amino acids. The whole variable domain, remainder taken from reference TRBV2 and TRBJ2-5, is EPEVTQTPSHQVTQMGQEVILRCVPISNHLYFYWYRQILGQKVEFLVSFYNNEISEKSEIFDDQFSVERPDGSNFTLKIRSTKLEDSAMYFCASRGVETQYFGPGTRLLVL.